The present T cell receptor (beta chain) was sequenced within a study of Ad26.COV2.S vaccination and SARS-CoV-2 variants. Study as a whole: Ad26.COV2.S arm of COV1001 included the donor. Study results and limitations: Individuals receiving vaccine had higher spike-specific TCR breadth than placebo recipients did. People who got the vaccine or the placebo had similar non-spike TCR breadth.

Worth noting for this clone: No antigen is known for it.

This CDR3 has 15 residues. Here immunoSEQ multiplex PCR was the method, and the copy in TCRdb shows in-frame clones only, minus some. The data contain 200,000 to 250,000 clones, 85% to 90% of them seen just once; the ten biggest clones take up roughly 10%. The treatment was: 15 to 20 received Ad26.COV2.S at low or high dose, single or two shots; about 5 received placebo; per-sample allocation not given. Sampling was done on day 63 after the first vaccine or placebo injection. The material sequenced was peripheral blood, taken in a trial of Ad26.COV2.S vaccine versus placebo. This TCR was recovered from a person between 18 and 60 years old who received the Ad26.COV2.S COVID-19 vaccine or a placebo. The rearrangement links TRBV21-1 to TRBJ1-1. TRBV21-1 is a known pseudogene. The CDR3 spells CASSKEAALNTEAFF. The CDR3 DNA reads as TGTGCCAGCAGCAAAGAGGCGGCTCTGAACACTGAAGCTTTCTTT.